Shown below are 20 T cell receptor beta chains from a single sample sequenced in a study of graft-versus-host responses after intestinal transplantation. The method was immunoSEQ multiplex PCR; TCRdb's version includes in-frame clones alone and lacks a portion of them. The table records approximately 130,000 clones, 85% to 95% of them present only once. Their target antigens are unknown. Sequences were derived from unstimulated CD4+ T cells sorted from spleen or lymph node cells, sampled before intestinal transplant. These receptors were collected from a human donor who received an intestinal transplant.

The rearrangement links TRBV11-2 to TRBJ2-1; D is perhaps TRBD1 (6 bases). Germline lookup yields CDR1 SGHAT and CDR2 FQNNGV. Trimming took off 5 bases at V and 4 bases at J, with 12 bases between the two ends. This CDR3 is 14 amino acids long. The CDR3 DNA reads as TGTGCCAGCAGCGCTAGAGGGGGATACAATGAGCAGTTCTTC. Translation: CASSARGGYNEQFF.

This chain joins TRBV9 and TRBJ2-7; no definite D call. Germline loops: CDR1 SGDLS, CDR2 YYNGEE. Deletions cut 1 base from V and 0 bases from J, with 17 bases between. The CDR3 is made up of 17 amino acids. As DNA, the CDR3 is TGTGCCAGCAGCGTATATCTATCACGAGGATACTCCTACGAGCAGTACTTC. This translates into CASSVYLSRGYSYEQYF.

On this clone itself: This CDR3 is also generated by other DNA sequences in the sample. The chain has TRBV5-1 and TRBJ1-3; D gene ambiguous. The CDR3 contains 15 residues. V lost 0 bases and J lost 0, with 7 bases in between. Germline CDR1 and CDR2: SGHRS and YFSETQ. The DNA for the CDR3 is TGCGCCAGCAGCTTGGAAGGGAGCTCTGGAAACACCATATATTTT. As protein: CASSLEGSSGNTIYF. The full variable domain, with the rest looked up from reference TRBV5-1 and TRBJ1-3, is KAGVTQTPRYLIKTRGQQVTLSCSPISGHRSVSWYQQTPGQGLQFLFEYFSETQRNKGNFPGRFSGRQFSNSRSEMNVSTLELGDSALYLCASSLEGSSGNTIYFGEGSWLTVV.

The genes are TRBV6-5 and TRBJ1-2; D is undetermined. This CDR3 is built from 12 residues. V lost 2 bases and J 5 bases, leaving 6 bases between the germline ends. The germline gives CDR1 MNHEY, CDR2 SVGAGI. CDR3 loop: CASSYPVYGYTF. CDR3 DNA sequence: TGTGCCAGCAGTTACCCAGTATATGGCTACACCTTC.

The genes are TRBV5-1 and TRBJ2-3; no definite D call. With 4 bases removed from V and 2 bases from J, the gap between germline ends came to 14 bases. In germline, CDR1 is SGHRS, CDR2 YFSETQ. The CDR3 loop spans 15 amino acids. The CDR3 nucleotides are TGCGCCAGCAGCGTAGGGCTCTTAGACACAGATACGCAGTATTTT. Amino acid sequence: CASSVGLLDTDTQYF.

The chain employs TRBV7-9 and TRBJ1-2; D call uncertain. CDR3 length: 14 amino acids. V was shortened by 2 bases and J by 6 bases, with 13 bases between the two germline ends. Per germline, CDR1 SEHNR and CDR2 FQNEAQ (reference sequence). For the CDR3, the DNA is TGTGCCAGCAGCTTAAGTCCGATCGTAGATGGCTACACCTTC. It translates to CASSLSPIVDGYTF.

Only a few counts were recorded for this clone. The chain employs TRBV5-6 and TRBJ1-4; D is unresolved. The CDR3 has 13 residues. CDR1 SGHDT and CDR2 YYEEEE come from the germline V gene. Trimming removed 0 bases at V and 7 bases at J, with 7 bases between. The chain's CDR3 is CASSLAPGEKLFF. The CDR3 DNA sequence: TGTGCCAGCAGCTTGGCCCCAGGTGAAAAACTGTTTTTT.

J is TRBJ2-1 and V is TRBV7-9, with TRBD2 identical over 10 bases. Germline V gene sequence: CDR1 SEHNR, CDR2 FQNEAQ (reference sequence). This CDR3 is 15 amino acids long. V lost 3 bases to trimming and J lost 3 bases; unmatched junction nucleotides: 2. CDR3 region: CASSLLAGVYNEQFF. DNA of the CDR3: TGTGCCAGCAGCTTGCTAGCGGGGGTCTACAATGAGCAGTTCTTC. Supplemented by reference TRBV7-9 and TRBJ2-1, the full variable domain reads DTGVSQNPRHKITKRGQNVTFRCDPISEHNRLYWYRQTLGQGPEFLTYFQNEAQLEKSRLLSDRFSAERPKGSFSTLEIQRTEQGDSAMYLCASSLLAGVYNEQFFGPGTRLTVL.

Here the CDR3 reads CASSVTGTPENEQFF. CDR3 in DNA: TGTGCCAGCAGCGTAACCGGCACTCCCGAGAATGAGCAGTTCTTC. The rearrangement joins TRBV9 to TRBJ2-1; no firm D call. CDR3 length: 15 residues. CDR1 and CDR2 from the germline V gene are SGDLS and YYNGEE. Trimming removed 1 base at V and 7 bases at J, with 15 bases between. Variable domain in full (rest from reference TRBV9 and TRBJ2-1): DSGVTQTPKHLITATGQRVTLRCSPRSGDLSVYWYQQSLDQGLQFLIQYYNGEERAKGNILERFSAQQFPDLHSELNLSSLELGDSALYFCASSVTGTPENEQFFGPGTRLTVL.

The J gene is TRBJ1-6, the V gene TRBV5-4; D is undetermined. Germline V gene data show CDR1 as SGHNT and CDR2 as YYREEE (reference sequence). The CDR3 has 15 residues. The V end was cut by 4 bases, the J end by 8 bases, with 16 bases between. The chain's CDR3 is CASSGSGSLYSPLHF. DNA for the CDR3: TGTGCCAGCAGCGGGTCGGGCAGCTTATATTCACCCCTCCACTTT.

The CDR3 DNA reads TGCGCCAGCAGCCAACCGCGACAGGGAAAGAACTATGGCTACACCTTC. Translating it yields CASSQPRQGKNYGYTF. V usage is TRBV4-1 and J usage is TRBJ1-2; 7 nucleotides match TRBD1. CDR1 MGHRA and CDR2 YSYEKL come from the germline V gene. Trimming cost V 2 bases and J 2 bases; bases outside gene matches: 8. The CDR3 is 16 residues long.

The V gene is TRBV5-4, the J gene TRBJ2-1; D not certain. CDR3 length: 15 residues. V lost 0 bases and J lost 8, with 15 bases in between. Per the germline V gene, CDR1 is SGHNT and CDR2 is YYREEE (reference sequence). The CDR3 nucleotides read TGTGCCAGCAGCTTGGCCTCCGGACCCGCCGATGAGCAGTTCTTC. It translates to CASSLASGPADEQFF. Supplemented by reference TRBV5-4 and TRBJ2-1, the full variable domain reads ETGVTQSPTHLIKTRGQQVTLRCSSQSGHNTVSWYQQALGQGPQFIFQYYREEENGRGNFPPRFSGLQFPNYSSELNVNALELDDSALYLCASSLASGPADEQFFGPGTRLTVL.

J is TRBJ2-5 and V is TRBV7-2; perhaps TRBD2 as D (5 bases). Germline V gives CDR1 SGHTA, CDR2 FQGNSA. The CDR3 has 14 residues. Trimming removed 5 bases from V and 4 bases from J, with 14 bases in between. As DNA, the CDR3 is TGTGCCAGCAGCCCCAGACGGGGTCTAGAGACCCAGTACTTC. Translated, it gives CASSPRRGLETQYF. Variable domain in full (rest from reference TRBV7-2 and TRBJ2-5): GAGVSQSPSNKVTEKGKDVELRCDPISGHTALYWYRQSLGQGLEFLIYFQGNSAPDKSGLPSDRFSAERTGGSVSTLTIQRTQQEDSAVYLCASSPRRGLETQYFGPGTRLLVL.

This sequence joins TRBV5-8 and TRBJ2-3; D call uncertain. V lost 5 bases and J lost 6, with 7 bases in between. This CDR3 is built from 11 residues. Germline CDR1 reads SGHTS; CDR2 reads YDEGEE. CDR3 protein: CASRGWDTQYF. DNA of the CDR3: TGTGCCAGCAGGGGGTGGGATACGCAGTATTTT. Full variable domain (rest looked up from reference TRBV5-8 and TRBJ2-3): EAGVTQSPTHLIKTRGQQATLRCSPISGHTSVYWYQQALGLGLQFLLWYDEGEERNRGNFPPRFSGRQFPNYSSELNVNALELEDSALYLCASRGWDTQYFGPGTRLTVL.

The gene calls are TRBV20-1 and TRBJ2-5; D call uncertain. Germline V CDR1 and CDR2: DFQATT, SNEGSKA (reference sequence). V gave up 7 bases and J gave up 5 bases, with 11 bases separating them. CDR3 length: 11 residues. The CDR3 sequence: CSGALEETQYF. The DNA of the CDR3 is TGCAGTGGAGCCCTTGAGGAGACCCAGTACTTC.

The chain has TRBV6-1 and TRBJ2-3; D is uncertain. V was trimmed by 2 bases and J by 7 bases, leaving 10 bases between them. The CDR3 sequence is 13 residues long. Germline V gives CDR1 MNHNS, CDR2 SASEGT. The CDR3 region is CASSEHFLYTQYF. CDR3 bases: TGTGCCAGCAGTGAACACTTTCTATATACGCAGTATTTT.

The chain links TRBV11-2 to TRBJ2-5; D is tentatively TRBD1 or TRBD2 (5 bases each). The CDR3 runs to 14 residues. Germline V lookup: CDR1 SGHAT, CDR2 FQNNGV. V was shortened by 6 bases and J by 9 bases, with 20 bases between the two germline ends. This CDR3 reads CASRYGTRGRAQYF. The CDR3 DNA is TGTGCCAGCAGGTACGGGACCCGCGGTCGGGCCCAGTACTTC.

The rearrangement links TRBV5-1 to TRBJ1-3; D might be TRBD1 (6 bases). Germline V gene data show CDR1 as SGHRS and CDR2 as YFSETQ. V was clipped by 5 bases and J by 3 bases, with 9 bases between them. This CDR3 has 13 amino acids. For the CDR3, the DNA is TGCGCCAGCAGACAGGGAGATGGAAACACCATATATTTT. This codes for CASRQGDGNTIYF. Full variable domain (rest looked up from reference TRBV5-1 and TRBJ1-3): KAGVTQTPRYLIKTRGQQVTLSCSPISGHRSVSWYQQTPGQGLQFLFEYFSETQRNKGNFPGRFSGRQFSNSRSEMNVSTLELGDSALYLCASRQGDGNTIYFGEGSWLTVV.

The chain employs TRBV4-1 and TRBJ1-4; D unclear. V shed 0 bases and J shed 6 bases, with 11 bases lying between them. This CDR3 is 15 amino acids long. The V gene's germline CDR1 is MGHRA and CDR2 YSYEKL. The CDR3 region is CASSQDNSNYEKLFF. The CDR3 DNA sequence: TGCGCCAGCAGCCAAGATAACAGTAACTATGAAAAACTGTTTTTT.

The chain uses TRBV11-2 and TRBJ2-7; 9 nucleotides line up with TRBD1. Germline V CDR1 and CDR2: SGHAT, FQNNGV. The CDR3 loop spans 16 amino acids. V shed 5 bases, J shed 7 bases, and the junction held 15 bases outside the gene matches. CDR3 in amino acids: CASSLRGGQGAREQYF. CDR3 coding DNA: TGTGCCAGCAGCCTCCGAGGGGGACAGGGAGCGCGTGAGCAGTACTTC.